This TCR beta chain was observed in a study of blood T cell repertoires in COVID-19. The length of the CDR3 is 16 residues. The germline gives CDR1 SGHTA, CDR2 FQGTGA. After removal of 8 bases from V and 1 base from J, the junction contained 5 bases not matched to a gene. Profiled with immunoSEQ multiplex PCR; TCRdb holds only in-frame clones, not every one. Of approximately 290,000 clones in the sample, 80% to 85% are singletons; the top ten hold around 16%. Sequencing used peripheral blood. The chain carries TRBV7-3 and TRBJ2-2, with 12 bases matching TRBD2. This clonotype was obtained from a person aged 65-85 years with COVID-19, enrolled during active disease. Written as DNA, the CDR3 is TGTGCCAGCCAACTAGCGGGGGGATTGAACACCGGGGAGCTGTTTTTT. Translation: CASQLAGGLNTGELFF.